Following are 30 T cell receptor beta chains from one sample sequenced in a study of T cell changes during pregnancy in multiple sclerosis. The assay was immunoSEQ multiplex PCR, and TCRdb's table has in-frame clones only and misses some. The sample holds around 66,000 clones, roughly nine tenths seen once. The input for sequencing was peripheral blood, taken in the first trimester of pregnancy. The receptors shown here come from a female donor in good health, enrolled as a control in a pregnancy study.

The chain joins TRBV27 to TRBJ1-5; 7 bases fit TRBD1. The CDR3 totals 14 residues. The V segment lost 5 bases and the J segment 7 bases; nucleotides outside the gene matches: 8. Germline lookup yields CDR1 MNHEY and CDR2 SMNVEV (reference sequence). The CDR3 sequence: CASSTDRARQPQHF. The CDR3 DNA sequence: TGTGCCAGCAGTACAGACAGGGCTAGACAGCCCCAGCATTTT.

The sample holds one count of this clone. This chain joins TRBV28 and TRBJ2-7, with D perhaps TRBD2 (6 bases). With 4 bases removed from V and 3 bases from J, the gap between germline ends came to 13 bases. Germline V gene data show CDR1 as MDHEN and CDR2 as SYDVKM. CDR3 length: 14 amino acids. DNA for the CDR3: TGTGCCAGCAGTTGGGATAGCGGTTTCTACGAGCAGTACTTC. Translating it yields CASSWDSGFYEQYF.

The chain uses TRBV5-1 and TRBJ2-1; 14 nucleotides line up with TRBD2. Unmatched junction bases numbered 6, after V lost 3 bases and J lost 4 bases. Germline CDR1 and CDR2: SGHRS and YFSETQ. The CDR3 sequence is 17 residues long. CDR3 coding DNA: TGCGCCAGCAGCTCTGACGGACTAGCGGGGGGTTACAATGAGCAGTTCTTC. Protein sequence: CASSSDGLAGGYNEQFF.

This rearrangement joins TRBV19 to TRBJ1-2; 9 bases are shared with TRBD1. Germline values: CDR1 LNHDA, CDR2 SQIVND (reference sequence). J lost 0 bases, V lost 5 bases, and 10 bases had no gene match. The CDR3 runs to 17 residues. The CDR3 DNA follows: TGTGCCAGTAGTGTTCCCGGGACAGGGAGAGCTAACTATGGCTACACCTTC. Amino acid sequence: CASSVPGTGRANYGYTF.

This sequence joins TRBV7-9 and TRBJ1-1; TRBD1 aligns across 9 bases. V shed 2 bases and J 5 bases; nucleotides not matched to a gene: 3. There are 14 residues in the CDR3. Germline CDR1 is SEHNR and CDR2 is FQNEAQ (reference sequence). This CDR3 is CASSLTDRGTEAFF. In DNA, the CDR3 is TGTGCCAGCAGCTTAACCGACAGGGGGACTGAAGCTTTCTTT.

The chain has TRBV5-1 and TRBJ1-3; D uncertain. In germline, CDR1 is SGHRS, CDR2 YFSETQ. This CDR3 spans 12 amino acids. V lost 4 bases, J lost 0 bases, and 2 bases lay in between. DNA of the CDR3: TGCGCCAGCAGCCTCTCTGGAAACACCATATATTTT. This codes for CASSLSGNTIYF.

This chain uses TRBV7-9 with TRBJ2-7, with 9 bases that match TRBD1. The V segment lost 8 bases and the J segment 2 bases; nucleotides outside the gene matches: 13. Per germline, CDR1 SEHNR and CDR2 FQNEAQ (reference sequence). CDR3 length: 16 amino acids. The CDR3 bases are TGTGCCAGCGGAACTTTATTACAGGGGGCCACCTACGAGCAGTACTTC. This codes for CASGTLLQGATYEQYF.

V is TRBV6-6 and J is TRBJ2-2; D uncertain. V was shortened by 8 bases and J by 2 bases, with 15 bases between the two germline ends. The CDR3 extends over 15 amino acids. Looked up from germline, CDR1 is MNHNY and CDR2 is SVGAGI (reference sequence). As DNA, the CDR3 is TGTGCCAGCGTTGAGAGTATCCCCAACACCGGGGAGCTGTTTTTT. This sequence encodes CASVESIPNTGELFF.

V gene TRBV5-1 combines with J gene TRBJ2-3; D uncertain. Germline V gene sequence: CDR1 SGHRS, CDR2 YFSETQ. The CDR3 runs to 14 residues. V was clipped by 0 bases and J by 1 base, with 6 bases between them. CDR3 nucleotide sequence: TGCGCCAGCAGCTTGGTCCGGGGCACAGATACGCAGTATTTT. As protein: CASSLVRGTDTQYF.

CDR3 amino acids: CASSPRRYSGTASYNEQFF. CDR3 sequence (DNA): TGTGCCAGCAGCCCTCGTCGTTACTCCGGGACAGCGTCCTACAATGAGCAGTTCTTC. The V call is TRBV9, the J call TRBJ2-1, with 7 bases aligning to TRBD1. The CDR3 totals 19 residues. Per the germline V gene, CDR1 is SGDLS and CDR2 is YYNGEE. The V and J ends lost 4 bases and 1 base, in that order; junction bases with no gene match: 17.

The rearrangement joins TRBV30 to TRBJ1-3; a possible D gene is TRBD1 (6 bases). CDR3 size: 22 residues. Trimming took off 5 bases at V and 0 bases at J, with 35 bases between the two ends. Germline assignment: CDR1 GTSNPN and CDR2 SVGIG (reference sequence). The CDR3 loop is CAWRTSGGYTGQFHLSGNTIYF. The CDR3 DNA is TGTGCCTGGCGGACTAGCGGGGGGTACACCGGACAGTTCCACCTCTCTGGAAACACCATATATTTT.

The chain uses TRBV7-8 and TRBJ1-3, with a tentative D call TRBD1 (6 bases). The CDR3 runs 17 residues. Between the trimmed V and J ends, which lost 0 bases and 0 bases, there was a span of 12 bases. Germline loops: CDR1 SGHVS, CDR2 FQNEAQ. CDR3 DNA: TGTGCCAGCAGCTTAGCGGGAACAGGGACCTCTGGAAACACCATATATTTT. This encodes CASSLAGTGTSGNTIYF.

V gene TRBV18 combines with J gene TRBJ1-5, with TRBD1 as a possible D gene (6 bases). Looked up from germline, CDR1 is KGHSH and CDR2 is LQKENI. The CDR3 contains 16 residues. V was pared by 0 bases and J by 6 bases, with 15 bases between. CDR3 in amino acids: CASSPPGEQGRQPQHF. As DNA, the CDR3 is TGTGCCAGCTCACCACCCGGCGAACAGGGACGTCAGCCCCAGCATTTT.

The chain couples TRBV5-4 to TRBJ2-1; D gene ambiguous. Germline V gene data show CDR1 as SGHNT and CDR2 as YYREEE (reference sequence). The CDR3 sequence is 13 residues long. V was trimmed by 0 bases and J by 3 bases, leaving 4 bases between them. The CDR3 is CASSLAFYNEQFF. The CDR3 nucleotides are TGTGCCAGCAGCTTGGCTTTCTACAATGAGCAGTTCTTC.

The J gene is TRBJ2-7, the V gene TRBV6-5; D is uncertain. V was clipped by 0 bases and J by 12 bases, with 12 bases between them. CDR1 and CDR2 (germline): MNHEY, SVGAGI. This CDR3 region has 12 residues. CDR3 bases: TGTGCCAGCAGTTACTCTTCGACTCTCTGGTACTTC. Its translation is CASSYSSTLWYF.

The rearrangement joins TRBV10-2 to TRBJ2-5; 8 nucleotides match TRBD1. Near its end, the DNA agrees better with TRBJ2-7, so the J call may be wrong. The length of the CDR3 is 14 residues. Germline loops: CDR1 WSHSY, CDR2 SAAADI. DNA for the CDR3: TGCGCCAGCAGTTCGGGACAGGACCCTTACGAGCAGTACTTC. It encodes CASSSGQDPYEQYF.

The V and J genes are TRBV4-3 and TRBJ2-5, with 10 bases aligning to TRBD1. With V trimmed by 3 bases and J by 5 bases, 3 bases remained unmatched. The CDR3 covers 14 residues. Per the germline V gene, CDR1 is LGHNA and CDR2 is YSLEER. DNA of the CDR3: TGCGCCAGCAGCCAGGACAGGGGGAGGGAGACCCAGTACTTC. It codes for CASSQDRGRETQYF.

This clone was seen just once. This chain links TRBV7-2 with TRBJ1-1; TRBD1 matches 7 bases. The ends lost 5 bases at V and 2 bases at J; junction bases unmatched: 5. The CDR3 has 14 amino acids. CDR1 and CDR2 from the germline V gene are SGHTA and FQGNSA. Here the CDR3 reads CASSVQGGNTEAFF. The DNA for the CDR3 is TGTGCCAGCAGCGTCCAGGGGGGTAACACTGAAGCTTTCTTT.

V is TRBV12-5 and J is TRBJ2-5; 7 nucleotides agree with TRBD2. V dropped 6 bases and J dropped 1; count of bases not matched to a gene: 11. In germline, CDR1 is LGHNT, CDR2 FRNRAP. CDR3 length equals 16 residues. CDR3 DNA sequence: TGTGCTAGTGGCCCCGTTAGGTGGGGGGGCCAAGAGACCCAGTACTTC. This codes for CASGPVRWGGQETQYF.

The rearrangement links TRBV4-1 to TRBJ1-6, with a weak D call TRBD1 (6 bases). V was cut by 4 bases and J by 8 bases, with 18 bases left in between. The CDR3 has 16 amino acids. Per the germline V gene, CDR1 is MGHRA and CDR2 is YSYEKL. Written as DNA, the CDR3 is TGCGCCAGCAGCCCACCCTCGGGGGGGGGCGATTCACCCCTCCACTTT. It yields the protein CASSPPSGGGDSPLHF.

J is TRBJ1-1 and V is TRBV10-3; D may be TRBD1 (5 bases). The CDR3 is 12 residues long. The germline CDR1 and CDR2 sequences are ENHRY and SYGVKD. Trimming removed 6 bases from V and 10 bases from J, with 15 bases in between. The CDR3: CAISPPWGVAFF. In DNA, the CDR3 is TGTGCCATCAGCCCGCCTTGGGGCGTAGCTTTCTTT.

The V gene is TRBV5-1, the J gene TRBJ1-1; D perhaps matches TRBD1 (5 bases). The germline gives CDR1 SGHRS, CDR2 YFSETQ. Deletions cut 0 bases from V and 3 bases from J, with 9 bases between. CDR3 length: 14 amino acids. This CDR3 is CASSLAVGDTEAFF. In nucleotides, the CDR3 is TGCGCCAGCAGCTTGGCCGTAGGGGACACTGAAGCTTTCTTT.

The chain recombines TRBV5-1 with TRBJ1-5, with D maybe TRBD1 (6 bases). Trimming shortened V by 1 base and J by 7 bases, and 15 bases separated the two germline ends. The CDR3 length is 15 residues. CDR1 is SGHRS and CDR2 is YFSETQ in the germline V gene. CDR3: CASSLTTGWGQPQHF. CDR3 DNA: TGCGCCAGCAGCTTGACCACAGGGTGGGGACAGCCCCAGCATTTT.

This chain links TRBV25-1 with TRBJ1-1; 8 positions match TRBD1. Looked up from germline, CDR1 is MGHDK and CDR2 is SYGVNS. CDR3 length: 14 amino acids. V shed 8 bases, J shed 4 bases, and the junction held 9 bases outside the gene matches. In DNA, the CDR3 is TGTGCCAGCTCAGGGGGCTTAGGGAGCACTGAAGCTTTCTTT. Translation gives CASSGGLGSTEAFF.

The gene calls are TRBV7-2 and TRBJ1-1; maybe TRBD1 (6 bases). Germline V lookup: CDR1 SGHTA, CDR2 FQGNSA. The V end was cut by 1 base, the J end by 5 bases, with 14 bases between. The CDR3 has 15 amino acids. CDR3 coding DNA: TGTGCCAGCAGCTTAGTGGGGGGGCTGGGAACTGAAGCTTTCTTT. As protein: CASSLVGGLGTEAFF. The full variable domain, in which reference TRBV7-2 and TRBJ1-1 provide the parts outside the CDR3, is GAGVSQSPSNKVTEKGKDVELRCDPISGHTALYWYRQSLGQGLEFLIYFQGNSAPDKSGLPSDRFSAERTGGSVSTLTIQRTQQEDSAVYLCASSLVGGLGTEAFFGQGTRLTVV.

The chain carries TRBV6-1 and TRBJ2-2; TRBD1 aligns across 9 bases. Trimming at V came to 4 bases and at J to 3 bases, leaving 6 bases not matched to a gene. CDR1 MNHNS and CDR2 SASEGT come from the germline V gene. The CDR3 has 16 residues. DNA of the CDR3: TGTGCCAGCAGTGCTTGGGACAGGGTGGACACCGGGGAGCTGTTTTTT. Translated, it gives CASSAWDRVDTGELFF.

The chain couples TRBV5-4 to TRBJ2-3, with 8 bases lining up with TRBD2. Trimming removed 3 bases from V and 4 bases from J; junction bases left unmatched: 13. This CDR3 comprises 17 residues. Germline CDR1 is SGHNT and CDR2 is YYREEE (reference sequence). CDR3 in DNA: TGTGCCAGCAGCTCTGGGGCGGGGGGCGCGAAGGCAGATACGCAGTATTTT. This encodes CASSSGAGGAKADTQYF. Variable domain in full (rest from reference TRBV5-4 and TRBJ2-3): ETGVTQSPTHLIKTRGQQVTLRCSSQSGHNTVSWYQQALGQGPQFIFQYYREEENGRGNFPPRFSGLQFPNYSSELNVNALELDDSALYLCASSSGAGGAKADTQYFGPGTRLTVL.

A single count supports this clone. V gene TRBV5-4 combines with J gene TRBJ2-3; 7 nucleotides line up with TRBD1. The V and J ends lost 4 bases and 3 bases, in that order; junction bases with no gene match: 11. Per germline, CDR1 SGHNT and CDR2 YYREEE (reference sequence). The CDR3 runs to 16 residues. The CDR3 here is CASSLTGYSRTDTQYF. CDR3 DNA: TGTGCCAGCAGCCTGACAGGGTACTCGAGAACAGATACGCAGTATTTT. Full variable domain (missing parts from reference TRBV5-4 and TRBJ2-3): ETGVTQSPTHLIKTRGQQVTLRCSSQSGHNTVSWYQQALGQGPQFIFQYYREEENGRGNFPPRFSGLQFPNYSSELNVNALELDDSALYLCASSLTGYSRTDTQYFGPGTRLTVL.

The DNA for the CDR3 is TGTGCCAGCAGCGACTCTTTGAAGGGGGGGTACACTGAAGCTTTCTTT. As protein: CASSDSLKGGYTEAFF. The chain employs TRBV9 and TRBJ1-1; D may be TRBD1 (6 bases). This CDR3 contains 16 residues. Germline V gene sequence: CDR1 SGDLS, CDR2 YYNGEE. V gave up 3 bases and J gave up 3 bases, with 18 bases separating them.

This clone was recorded only once. The gene calls are TRBV29-1 and TRBJ1-5, with D perhaps matching TRBD1 (5 bases). Trimming removed 2 bases at V and 5 bases at J, with 10 bases between. Germline V gives CDR1 SQVTM, CDR2 ANQGSEA. The CDR3 spans 13 residues. The CDR3 spells CSVEPGRDQPQHF. The CDR3 nucleotides are TGCAGCGTTGAACCGGGCAGGGATCAGCCCCAGCATTTT. The variable domain in full, with the rest retrieved from reference TRBV29-1 and TRBJ1-5, is SAVISQKPSRDICQRGTSLTIQCQVDSQVTMMFWYRQQPGQSLTLIATANQGSEATYESGFVIDKFPISRPNLTFSTLTVSNMSPEDSSIYLCSVEPGRDQPQHFGDGTRLSIL.